This TCR beta chain comes out of a study of PD-1 blockade in classical Hodgkin lymphoma. The study, taken as a whole, reports: Reports indicated that newly diagnosed patients had lower baseline TCR diversity than healthy donors did. Whereas CD4+ TCR diversity had risen significantly by C4D1, CD8+ TCR diversity had not.

Comments on this clone: Its antigen is not identified.

Clones were read by immunoSEQ multiplex PCR, and TCRdb kept only the in-frame ones, dropping some. This sample has 40,000 to 55,000 clones, with over 75% found just once. Looked up from germline, CDR1 is MRHNA and CDR2 is SNTAGT. The CDR3 covers 15 residues. V was shortened by 3 bases and J by 3 bases, with 11 bases between the two germline ends. The time point here: cycle 4 day 1 (C4D1), after 6 weeks of nivolumab. Each patient relapsed following autologous stem cell transplantation, and prior brentuximab vedotin exposure differed. This TCR derives from a human donor with classical Hodgkin lymphoma. The sample consisted of peripheral blood mononuclear cells (PBMCs), taken before the fourth cycle of nivolumab. This sequence joins TRBV6-4 and TRBJ2-2; the D is unclear. CDR3 sequence: CASSEYDGYTGELFF. The CDR3 coding sequence is TGTGCCAGCAGTGAATACGACGGCTACACCGGGGAGCTGTTTTTT.